The 20 T cell receptor beta chains presented below share a single source sample, sequenced in a study of regulatory T cells in long-lasting Graves disease. As for time point: persistent/refractory GD, antithyroid drugs over 5 years with positive TRAb. The authors made the TCR library using RNA they extracted from PBMCs. iRepertoire HTBI primers and Arm-PCR of CDR3 regions built TCR beta libraries. Each CDR3 protein gets one entry after TCRdb re-called the multiplex PCR reads with MiXCR. In the table there are roughly 400,000 distinct CDR3 sequences, around 20% of which are singletons. Sequenced here: peripheral blood mononuclear cells (PBMCs), sampled when the disease was refractory, from a patient treated with antithyroid drugs. These receptors were collected from a female donor with Graves disease.

This clonotype was picked up many times. The chain combines TRBV12-3 or TRBV12-4 with TRBJ1-2; D is perhaps TRBD1 (6 bases). This CDR3 region has 16 residues. The V gene lost 5 bases and the J gene lost 4 bases, with 20 bases spanning the gap. The CDR3 is CASSPGGPDRLYGYTF. The CDR3, as DNA: TGTGCCAGCAGTCCCGGGGGCCCGGACAGACTCTATGGCTACACCTTC.

This clonotype was detected ten times or more. The chain has TRBV7-2 and TRBJ1-1; a weak D match, TRBD1 (6 bases). Germline lookup yields CDR1 SGHTA and CDR2 FQGNSA. The CDR3 extends over 16 amino acids. The V end was cut by 5 bases, the J end by 0 bases, with 16 bases between. This chain's CDR3 is CASSPRQDHMNTEAFF. As DNA, the CDR3 is TGTGCCAGCAGCCCCAGACAGGACCATATGAACACTGAAGCTTTCTTT.

At least ten counts were recorded for this clonotype. This chain connects TRBV6-1 to TRBJ1-6; D possibly corresponds to TRBD1 (6 bases). This CDR3 comprises 14 residues. Germline V gene sequence: CDR1 MNHNS, CDR2 SASEGT. V was cut by 10 bases and J by 10 bases, with 20 bases left in between. The CDR3 spells CATTAGGARSPLHF. The CDR3 DNA reads as TGTGCCACCACAGCGGGGGGCGCCCGGTCACCCCTCCACTTT.

As regards this clonotype: Without the conserved terminal phenylalanine or tryptophan, this CDR3 likely stems from a read error. CDR3 amino acids: CASVGSGANVLTS. CDR3 nucleotides: TGTGCCAGCGTGGGATCTGGGGCCAACGTCCTGACTTCC. The chain joins TRBV28 to TRBJ2-6; D is unclear. The length of the CDR3 is 13 residues. Trimming took 8 bases from V and 1 from J, leaving 6 bases between them. Germline V gene sequence: CDR1 MDHEN, CDR2 SYDVKM.

Comments on this clonotype: Here the CDR3 omits its conserved ending phenylalanine or tryptophan, so a read error is the likely source. The chain combines TRBV7-2 with TRBJ2-1, with TRBD1 identical over 10 bases. The CDR3 spans 16 residues. Per germline, CDR1 SGHTA and CDR2 FQGNSA. V lost 2 bases to trimming and J lost 3 bases; unmatched junction nucleotides: 4. The CDR3, as DNA: TGTGCCAGCAGCTTATGGGGACAGGGGATCTACAATGAGCAGTTCCTC. Translation: CASSLWGQGIYNEQFL.

The genes are TRBV5-1 and TRBJ2-2, with a possible D match to TRBD2 (5 bases). With 4 bases removed from V and 3 bases from J, the gap between germline ends came to 13 bases. This CDR3 comprises 15 residues. Germline assignment: CDR1 SGHRS and CDR2 YFSETQ. CDR3 in DNA: TGCGCCAGCAGCAAGCGGAATCCGGACACCGGGGAGCTGTTTTTT. This gives the protein CASSKRNPDTGELFF.

The chain couples TRBV6-5 to TRBJ2-7; 9 bases are a match to TRBD1. CDR1 and CDR2 (germline): MNHEY, SVGAGI. The CDR3 length is 17 residues. After removal of 0 bases from V and 2 bases from J, the junction contained 8 bases not matched to a gene. This chain's CDR3 is CASSYSGGQGRPYEQYF. CDR3 DNA: TGTGCCAGCAGTTACTCAGGGGGACAGGGACGACCCTACGAGCAGTACTTC.

This chain uses TRBV30 with TRBJ2-7, with 7 bases identical to TRBD1. This CDR3 has 13 amino acids. The germline V gene encodes CDR1 GTSNPN and CDR2 SVGIG (reference sequence). Trimming at V came to 2 bases and at J to 8 bases, leaving 9 bases not matched to a gene. For the CDR3, the DNA is TGTGCCTGGAGTACACAGGGGCCTGGGAAGCAGTACTTC. Protein: CAWSTQGPGKQYF.

The chain is built from TRBV4-3 and TRBJ2-5, with D maybe TRBD2 (7 bases). Germline V gene lookup returns CDR1 LGHNA and CDR2 YSLEER. The CDR3 sequence is 19 residues long. V lost 2 bases to trimming and J lost 1 base, with 23 bases between them. CDR3 loop: CASSQSYGARGGFQETQYF. The CDR3 bases are TGCGCCAGCAGCCAAAGCTACGGTGCGAGGGGGGGCTTCCAAGAGACCCAGTACTTC.

The V call is TRBV7-9, the J call TRBJ2-7, with 9 nucleotides matching TRBD2. The V gene's germline CDR1 is SEHNR and CDR2 FQNEAQ (reference sequence). The CDR3 spans 15 residues. Trimming at V came to 5 bases and at J to 2 bases, leaving 7 bases not matched to a gene. The CDR3: CASSPGSSGAYEQYF. CDR3 bases: TGTGCCAGCAGCCCAGGGTCTAGCGGGGCCTACGAGCAGTACTTC.

This clonotype came up many times. The CDR3 loop reads CSAALGTDYNQPQHF. The DNA of the CDR3 is TGCAGTGCGGCCCTCGGGACAGATTACAATCAGCCCCAGCATTTT. The rearrangement uses TRBV20-1 and TRBJ1-5; 7 positions agree with TRBD1. The CDR3 totals 15 residues. Germline CDR1 is DFQATT and CDR2 is SNEGSKA (reference sequence). Germline trimming cut 6 bases from V and 3 bases from J; bases unmatched to any gene: 11.

The sample holds many counts of this clonotype. The chain has TRBV18 and TRBJ2-7; D possibly corresponds to TRBD1 (5 bases). Germline V gene sequence: CDR1 KGHSH, CDR2 LQKENI. The CDR3 sequence is 14 residues long. With 2 bases removed from V and 2 bases from J, the gap between germline ends came to 10 bases. For the CDR3, the DNA is TGTGCCAGCTCACCAGGCAGGGAAACCTACGAGCAGTACTTC. The encoded protein is CASSPGRETYEQYF.

The genes are TRBV27 and TRBJ2-7, with 8 positions matching TRBD2. The germline V gene has CDR1 MNHEY and CDR2 SMNVEV (reference sequence). The trim removed 5 bases at V and 4 bases at J, leaving 4 bases unmatched. This CDR3 region has 13 residues. The CDR3 nucleotides read TGTGCCAGCAGTACTAGCGGTCTTTACGAGCAGTACTTC. This gives the protein CASSTSGLYEQYF.

This clonotype was counted a few times. The chain combines TRBV27 with TRBJ2-2; 14 positions agree with TRBD2. Germline V gives CDR1 MNHEY, CDR2 SMNVEV (reference sequence). There are 17 residues in the CDR3. Trimming at V came to 3 bases and at J to 7 bases, leaving 7 bases not matched to a gene. The CDR3 sequence: CASSLWTSGRLGGELFF. The CDR3 bases are TGTGCCAGCAGTTTGTGGACTAGCGGGAGGCTTGGCGGGGAGCTGTTTTTT.

This clonotype appeared many times. The chain combines TRBV7-8 with TRBJ2-2; no reliable D call. Per the germline V gene, CDR1 is SGHVS and CDR2 is FQNEAQ. V was cut by 5 bases and J by 7 bases, with 14 bases left in between. CDR3 length: 14 residues. The DNA for the CDR3 is TGTGCCAGCAGCCCCGGGCCATACCTCGGGGAGCTGTTTTTT. Encoded protein: CASSPGPYLGELFF.

In this sample, this clonotype turned up many times. CDR3 sequence: CASRRQGGYEQYF. CDR3 nucleotide sequence: TGTGCCAGCAGACGACAGGGAGGGTACGAGCAGTACTTC. This rearrangement joins TRBV12-3 or TRBV12-4 to TRBJ2-7; D possibly uses TRBD1 or TRBD2 (7 bases each). This CDR3 has 13 amino acids. V dropped 6 bases and J dropped 4 bases, with 13 bases sitting between them.

The chain carries TRBV7-9 and TRBJ1-4; 10 bases match TRBD1. The J segment lost 5 bases and the V segment lost 5 bases, leaving 5 bases of the junction unmatched. Germline V CDR1 and CDR2: SEHNR, FQNEAQ (reference sequence). The CDR3 extends over 15 amino acids. The DNA for the CDR3 is TGTGCCAGCAGCCGGGGGACAGGGGAAAATGAAAAACTGTTTTTT. Residues: CASSRGTGENEKLFF.

The V call is TRBV7-9, the J call TRBJ2-2; tentative D call: TRBD1 (6 bases). The CDR3 totals 16 residues. CDR1 is SEHNR, CDR2 FQNEAQ, per germline (reference sequence). Trimming left V 7 bases short and J 4 bases short, with 19 bases between. The CDR3 reads CASKTGTTASTGELFF. The CDR3 nucleotides read TGTGCCAGCAAAACGGGGACAACAGCTTCCACCGGGGAGCTGTTTTTT.

A word on this clonotype: A much bigger clone sits one base away, suggesting this may be a read error. The V and J genes are TRBV2 and TRBJ2-7, with unresolved D. V lost 4 bases and J 0 bases, leaving 7 bases between the germline ends. Germline loops: CDR1 SNHLY, CDR2 FYNNEI. The CDR3 has 13 residues. The chain's CDR3 is CASSGWSSYEQYF. The CDR3, as DNA: TGTGCCAGCAGTGGATGGAGCTCCTACGAGCAGTACTTC.

About this clonotype itself: A much larger clone lies one base from this, so it may be a read error. CDR3 nucleotides: TGCAGCGTTGTAGAGGGGGGTTACTATAGCTACACCTTC. It translates to CSVVEGGYYSYTF. The rearrangement joins TRBV29-1 to TRBJ1-2, with D possibly TRBD1 on 6 matching bases. CDR3 length: 13 amino acids. The germline CDR1 and CDR2 sequences are SQVTM and ANQGSEA.